This T cell receptor beta chain was sequenced for a study of shared clonotypes between healthy human individuals. The CDR3 sequence is 13 residues long. V shed 8 bases, J shed 11 bases, and the junction held 14 bases outside the gene matches. Germline V CDR1 and CDR2: GTSNPN, SVGIG (reference sequence). Method: immunoSEQ multiplex PCR; TCRdb's copy keeps in-frame clones and lacks some. This sample yields over a million clones, of which about 96% are seen a single time; roughly 1.1% belongs to the top ten. This receptor was identified in a man younger than 45 in good health. V and J are TRBV30 and TRBJ1-1, with 10 bases lining up with TRBD1. The sequencing input was naive CD4+ T cells sorted from blood. As for subset: CD45RA+ positively selected. This CDR3 reads CARGDRGGSDAFF. DNA for the CDR3: TGTGCCCGGGGGGACAGGGGCGGGTCGGATGCTTTCTTT.